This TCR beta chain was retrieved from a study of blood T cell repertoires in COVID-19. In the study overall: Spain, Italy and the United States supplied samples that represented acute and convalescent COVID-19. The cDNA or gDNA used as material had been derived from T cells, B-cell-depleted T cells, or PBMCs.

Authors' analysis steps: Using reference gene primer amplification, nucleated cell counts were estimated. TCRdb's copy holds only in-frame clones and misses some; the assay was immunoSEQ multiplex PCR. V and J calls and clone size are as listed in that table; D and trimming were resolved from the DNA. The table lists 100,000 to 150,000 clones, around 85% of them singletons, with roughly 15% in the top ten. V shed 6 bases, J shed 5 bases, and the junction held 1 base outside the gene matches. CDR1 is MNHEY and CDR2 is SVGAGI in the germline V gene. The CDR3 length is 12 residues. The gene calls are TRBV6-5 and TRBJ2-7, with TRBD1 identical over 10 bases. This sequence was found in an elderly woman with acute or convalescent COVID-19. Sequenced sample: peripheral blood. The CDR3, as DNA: TGTGCCAGCAGGACAGGGGGCAACGAGCAGTACTTC. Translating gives CASRTGGNEQYF.